The 26 T cell receptor beta chains reported below all come from one sample, sequenced in a study of T cell repertoires in cytomegalovirus infection (dated 2019 in TCRdb). Sequencer: Illumina HiSeq 1500. TCRdb took the public reads, trimmed them with fastp at Q25, ran MiXCR for clone calling and kept in-frame beta chains. Every distinct CDR3 protein forms one entry, paired with its most common genes and DNA. The sample table records some 280,000 distinct CDR3 sequences; roughly an eighth of these occur just once. Of the sample, roughly 8.9% is held by the ten largest clones. Material: PBMCs. These TCRs come from a human donor in good health (CMV status not recorded). Some clones in this sample may be carry-over from other donors' samples.

In this sample, this clonotype turned up many times. The chain links TRBV7-2 to TRBJ2-1; D is undetermined. The germline V gene encodes CDR1 SGHTA and CDR2 FQGNSA. V lost 5 bases and J lost 8, with 10 bases in between. The CDR3 spans 12 residues. The CDR3 coding sequence is TGTGCCAGCAGCAGTAGTGTCGATGAGCAGTTCTTC. Translated: CASSSSVDEQFF.

This clonotype was counted between two and nine times. The chain combines TRBV19 with TRBJ1-1; D call uncertain. Trimming pared 9 bases from V and 2 bases from J, leaving 13 bases between. This CDR3 is 13 amino acids long. Germline values: CDR1 LNHDA, CDR2 SQIVND (reference sequence). The CDR3 coding sequence is TGTGCCAGCCGTCGGGGTTTTAACACTGAAGCTTTCTTT. This gives the protein CASRRGFNTEAFF.

This clonotype was seen many times. The chain uses TRBV7-9 and TRBJ2-7, with D unresolved. The CDR3 extends over 15 amino acids. Looked up from germline, CDR1 is SEHNR and CDR2 is FQNEAQ (reference sequence). Trimming left V 4 bases short and J 6 bases short, with 19 bases between. The CDR3 DNA reads TGTGCCAGCAGCTCCTTGGGCCTGACATACGGCGAGCAGTACTTC. Translation gives CASSSLGLTYGEQYF.

This clonotype was picked up a small number of times. V and J are TRBV6-2 or TRBV6-3 and TRBJ1-6, with no clear D. Germline-derived CDR1 and CDR2 are MNHEY and SVGEGT. This CDR3 contains 16 residues. Trimming shortened V by 2 bases and J by 7 bases, and 15 bases separated the two germline ends. CDR3 sequence reads: CASSYPFSTLNSPLHF. The CDR3 DNA sequence: TGTGCCAGCAGTTACCCTTTTTCGACCCTCAATTCACCCCTCCACTTT.

With regard to this clonotype: This CDR3 fails to terminate in the conserved phenylalanine or tryptophan, so it likely reflects a read error. The chain uses TRBV20-1 and TRBJ2-7, with 7 bases identical to TRBD1. The CDR3 consists of 12 residues. Germline loops: CDR1 DFQATT, CDR2 SNEGSKA (reference sequence). Germline trimming cut 5 bases from V and 3 bases from J; bases unmatched to any gene: 4. The chain's CDR3 is CSALQGDYEQYL. CDR3 nucleotides: TGCAGTGCTCTTCAGGGGGACTACGAGCAGTACCTC.

V and J are TRBV12-3 or TRBV12-4 and TRBJ2-3; D call uncertain. CDR3 length: 16 residues. Deletions cut 4 bases from V and 4 bases from J, with 18 bases between. The CDR3, as DNA: TGTGCCAGCAGTTCCGGCCTAGTATGGAAGGCAGATACGCAGTATTTT. As protein: CASSSGLVWKADTQYF.

Ten or more counts support this clonotype. This chain joins TRBV7-2 and TRBJ2-3; 9 bases map to TRBD2. Germline loops: CDR1 SGHTA, CDR2 FQGNSA. V lost 1 base, J lost 4 bases, and 3 bases stayed unmatched. The CDR3 totals 15 residues. The CDR3 DNA follows: TGTGCCAGCAGCTTAGGAGCGGGAGGCCCAGATACGCAGTATTTT. Its translation is CASSLGAGGPDTQYF. The whole variable domain, remainder taken from reference TRBV7-2 and TRBJ2-3, is GAGVSQSPSNKVTEKGKDVELRCDPISGHTALYWYRQSLGQGLEFLIYFQGNSAPDKSGLPSDRFSAERTGGSVSTLTIQRTQQEDSAVYLCASSLGAGGPDTQYFGPGTRLTVL.

This clonotype was recorded many times. This chain connects TRBV24-1 to TRBJ1-5; D uncertain. V was pared by 7 bases and J by 2 bases, with 8 bases between. The germline V gene encodes CDR1 KGHDR and CDR2 SFDVKD. The CDR3 loop spans 13 amino acids. CDR3 nucleotide sequence: TGTGCCACCAGCCGAGTGGGCAATCAGCCCCAGCATTTT. Protein product: CATSRVGNQPQHF.

Written as DNA, the CDR3 is TGCGCCAGCAGTGGAGGGGGGCCCTACGAGCAGTACTTC. Its protein is CASSGGGPYEQYF. V and J are TRBV4-1 and TRBJ2-7; D might be TRBD1 or TRBD2, each matching 6 bases. The germline CDR1 and CDR2 sequences are MGHRA and YSYEKL. The V end lost 6 bases, the J end lost 2 bases, and 11 bases lay between the germline ends. The CDR3 loop spans 13 amino acids.

This clonotype appeared many times. The rearrangement joins TRBV20-1 to TRBJ1-2; the D gene is possibly TRBD1 (6 bases). CDR1 and CDR2 from the germline V gene are DFQATT and SNEGSKA (reference sequence). CDR3 length equals 15 residues. Trimming pared 1 base from V and 5 bases from J, leaving 17 bases between. This CDR3 reads CSARGTNRVKYGYTF. The CDR3 bases are TGCAGTGCTAGAGGGACGAACAGGGTCAAGTATGGCTACACCTTC.

This chain links TRBV28 with TRBJ2-1, with 9 bases aligning to TRBD2. V lost 5 bases and J lost 3; bases outside the gene matches: 8. Per the germline V gene, CDR1 is MDHEN and CDR2 is SYDVKM. The CDR3 runs 16 residues. The CDR3 spells CASSPQTSGLYNEQFF. The CDR3 DNA reads TGTGCCAGCAGTCCGCAGACTAGCGGACTCTACAATGAGCAGTTCTTC. Supplemented by reference TRBV28 and TRBJ2-1, the full variable domain reads DVKVTQSSRYLVKRTGEKVFLECVQDMDHENMFWYRQDPGLGLRLIYFSYDVKMKEKGDIPEGYSVSREKKERFSLILESASTNQTSMYLCASSPQTSGLYNEQFFGPGTRLTVL.

This clonotype was detected many times. The chain joins TRBV28 to TRBJ2-1; 9 bases fit TRBD2. Germline V lookup: CDR1 MDHEN, CDR2 SYDVKM. The V segment lost 6 bases and the J segment 6 bases; nucleotides outside the gene matches: 6. This CDR3 comprises 14 residues. The CDR3 DNA reads TGTGCCAGCAGAGGAATAGCGGGAGTCAATGAGCAGTTCTTC. Translated, it gives CASRGIAGVNEQFF.

The table lists this clonotype with many counts. The V gene is TRBV28, the J gene TRBJ1-1, with D perhaps TRBD1 (5 bases). CDR1 is MDHEN and CDR2 is SYDVKM in the germline V gene. This CDR3 is 12 amino acids long. Trimming took off 6 bases at V and 8 bases at J, with 13 bases between the two ends. CDR3 DNA: TGTGCCAGCAGGTCATCTTCAGGGGAAGCTTTCTTT. As protein: CASRSSSGEAFF.

The chain combines TRBV20-1 with TRBJ2-3; no clear D. Germline CDR1 is DFQATT and CDR2 is SNEGSKA (reference sequence). Trimming pared 6 bases from V and 3 bases from J, leaving 13 bases between. This CDR3 contains 13 residues. For the CDR3, the DNA is TGCAGTGCCAGGACCATGCTTACAGATACGCAGTATTTT. This sequence encodes CSARTMLTDTQYF.

This clonotype was counted only a few times. The V call is TRBV9, the J call TRBJ2-1, with D tentatively TRBD2 (6 bases). Germline assignment: CDR1 SGDLS and CDR2 YYNGEE. This CDR3 has 13 amino acids. The V end lost 2 bases, the J end lost 9 bases, and 12 bases lay between the germline ends. CDR3: CASSVGGIVEQFF. The CDR3 bases are TGTGCCAGCAGCGTCGGCGGGATTGTTGAGCAGTTCTTC.

This clonotype appeared many times. J is TRBJ2-7 and V is TRBV28; TRBD1 matches 9 bases. Unmatched junction bases numbered 17, after V lost 7 bases and J lost 7 bases. The CDR3 spans 16 residues. Germline V gene lookup returns CDR1 MDHEN and CDR2 SYDVKM. The CDR3 region is CASTSSGTGHIGEQYF. The CDR3 nucleotides read TGTGCCAGCACCTCCTCCGGGACAGGGCACATCGGAGAGCAGTACTTC. The full variable domain, its missing parts supplied by reference TRBV28 and TRBJ2-7, is DVKVTQSSRYLVKRTGEKVFLECVQDMDHENMFWYRQDPGLGLRLIYFSYDVKMKEKGDIPEGYSVSREKKERFSLILESASTNQTSMYLCASTSSGTGHIGEQYFGPGTRLTVT.

Comments on this clonotype: The junction shows a germline mismatch at one end, possibly a read error. This chain joins TRBV7-7 and TRBJ2-1, with D perhaps matching TRBD1 (5 bases). The germline CDR1 and CDR2 sequences are SSHAT and FNYEAQ (reference sequence). The CDR3 runs 16 residues. The CDR3 DNA reads TGTGCTAGCAGCTTACAAGCGAGCAAGGGGTACAATGAGCAGTTCTTC. It encodes CASSLQASKGYNEQFF.

This clonotype was detected many times. The chain recombines TRBV6-5 with TRBJ2-3, with D perhaps being TRBD1 or TRBD2 (6 bases each). This CDR3 has 16 amino acids. Germline assignment: CDR1 MNHEY and CDR2 SVGAGI. Trimming took 2 bases from V and 6 from J, leaving 18 bases between them. DNA for the CDR3: TGTGCCAGCAGTTACGGGGGGCAGGATCGACCCGATACGCAGTATTTT. Its translation is CASSYGGQDRPDTQYF.

V is TRBV28 and J is TRBJ2-1; D gene uncertain. The CDR3 is 13 amino acids. Germline-derived CDR1 and CDR2 are MDHEN and SYDVKM. The ends were cut back, 7 bases at V and 6 bases at J, with 13 bases in the middle. CDR3 nucleotide sequence: TGTGCCAGCAAGGGCTCGGCCATCAATGAGCAGTTCTTC. Translated: CASKGSAINEQFF.

Ten or more counts support this clonotype. The chain uses TRBV2 and TRBJ2-7; D is perhaps TRBD2 (6 bases). The CDR3 contains 12 residues. CDR1 is SNHLY and CDR2 is FYNNEI in the germline V gene. The V gene lost 7 bases and the J gene lost 2 bases, with 9 bases spanning the gap. In DNA, the CDR3 is TGTGCCAGCACCCGGGGGACCTACGAGCAGTACTTC. Protein sequence: CASTRGTYEQYF.

This clonotype was recorded at least ten times. The V gene is TRBV11-2, the J gene TRBJ1-2, with D possibly matching TRBD1 (5 bases). This CDR3 is built from 15 residues. V was clipped by 5 bases and J by 4 bases, with 17 bases between them. CDR1 SGHAT and CDR2 FQNNGV come from the germline V gene. CDR3 in amino acids: CASSPHLQDPYGYTF. The CDR3 region has the DNA TGTGCCAGCAGCCCCCATTTACAGGACCCCTATGGCTACACCTTC.

The rearrangement uses TRBV5-4 and TRBJ1-1; 7 positions match TRBD1. CDR3 size: 15 residues. Germline CDR1 reads SGHNT; CDR2 reads YYREEE (reference sequence). V was clipped by 4 bases and J by 1 base; unmatched bases: 7. CDR3 amino acids: CASSPLTGSNTEAFF. The CDR3 region has the DNA TGTGCCAGCAGCCCCTTGACAGGGTCGAACACTGAAGCTTTCTTT.

The V gene is TRBV7-9, the J gene TRBJ2-7, with D perhaps matching TRBD1 (6 bases). Germline loops: CDR1 SEHNR, CDR2 FQNEAQ (reference sequence). The CDR3 runs to 12 residues. Trimming removed 1 base from V and 6 bases from J, with 7 bases in between. The CDR3 spells CASSLGGGEQYF. For the CDR3, the DNA is TGTGCCAGCAGCTTAGGAGGGGGCGAGCAGTACTTC. Supplemented by reference TRBV7-9 and TRBJ2-7, the full variable domain reads DTGVSQNPRHKITKRGQNVTFRCDPISEHNRLYWYRQTLGQGPEFLTYFQNEAQLEKSRLLSDRFSAERPKGSFSTLEIQRTEQGDSAMYLCASSLGGGEQYFGPGTRLTVT.

This clonotype was counted between two and nine times. The chain is built from TRBV20-1 and TRBJ2-7; TRBD2 aligns across 8 bases. Trimming took 2 bases from V and 3 from J; bases not matched to a gene: 6. The germline V gene has CDR1 DFQATT and CDR2 SNEGSKA (reference sequence). This CDR3 is 14 amino acids long. CDR3 DNA sequence: TGCAGTGCTAGATCCGGGGGGGGGTACTACGAGCAGTACTTC. Its translation is CSARSGGGYYEQYF.

Of note for this clonotype: This may be a read error: a much more frequent sequence differs by one nucleotide. This chain uses TRBV7-3 with TRBJ1-1; no definite D call. V was shortened by 2 bases and J by 12 bases, with 19 bases between the two germline ends. Germline CDR1 SGHTA, CDR2 FQGTGA. The CDR3 length is 14 residues. In DNA, the CDR3 is TGTGCCAGCAGCTTACAAGGCCAGGCTGACGAATCTTTCTTT. It codes for CASSLQGQADESFF.

This clonotype turned up a few times. As DNA, the CDR3 is TGTGCCAGCAGCTTGGATTTCGGGGGGCGGGGGGGGGGCAGTGACGAGCAGTACTTC. This gives the protein CASSLDFGGRGGGSDEQYF. The chain couples TRBV5-6 to TRBJ2-7; 9 positions agree with TRBD2. Germline loops: CDR1 SGHDT, CDR2 YYEEEE. With V trimmed by 0 bases and J by 5 bases, 18 bases remained unmatched. The CDR3 contains 19 residues.